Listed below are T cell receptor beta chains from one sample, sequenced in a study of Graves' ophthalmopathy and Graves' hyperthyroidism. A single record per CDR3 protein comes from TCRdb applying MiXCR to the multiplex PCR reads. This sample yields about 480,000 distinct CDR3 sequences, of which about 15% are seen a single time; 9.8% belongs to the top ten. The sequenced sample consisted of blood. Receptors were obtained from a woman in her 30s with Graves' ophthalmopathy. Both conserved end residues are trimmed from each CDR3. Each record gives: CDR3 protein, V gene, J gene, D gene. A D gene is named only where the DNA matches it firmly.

cdr3_aa: SATGRSGANVLT
v_call: TRBV20-1
j_call: TRBJ2-6
d_call: NA

cdr3_aa: ASSFGSGVGGYT
v_call: TRBV28
j_call: TRBJ1-2
d_call: NA

cdr3_aa: ASSLGGSYGYT
v_call: TRBV11-2
j_call: TRBJ1-2
d_call: NA

cdr3_aa: ASSLEGSRNSPLH
v_call: TRBV5-1
j_call: TRBJ1-6
d_call: NA

cdr3_aa: ASSTRGGTPAYTQY
v_call: TRBV11-2
j_call: TRBJ2-3
d_call: NA

cdr3_aa: ASSEKGTRSYEQY
v_call: TRBV2
j_call: TRBJ2-7
d_call: NA

cdr3_aa: ASSSRRRGAGNIQY
v_call: TRBV7-2
j_call: TRBJ2-4
d_call: NA

cdr3_aa: ASSSAGPIFGEQY
v_call: TRBV27
j_call: TRBJ2-7
d_call: NA

cdr3_aa: ASSLGLALSYEQY
v_call: TRBV7-8
j_call: TRBJ2-7
d_call: NA

cdr3_aa: ASRRDETAF
v_call: TRBV19
j_call: TRBJ1-1
d_call: NA

cdr3_aa: ASSTRQVNTEAC
v_call: TRBV9
j_call: TRBJ1-1
d_call: NA

cdr3_aa: ASSPHGGGETQY
v_call: TRBV7-2
j_call: TRBJ2-5
d_call: TRBD2

cdr3_aa: SAVDRGRGNTIY
v_call: TRBV29-1
j_call: TRBJ1-3
d_call: TRBD1

cdr3_aa: ASSLGAATYEQY
v_call: TRBV13
j_call: TRBJ2-7
d_call: NA

cdr3_aa: ASSQAGHKNTEAC
v_call: TRBV4-2
j_call: TRBJ1-1
d_call: NA

cdr3_aa: ASSTGQYTEAF
v_call: TRBV6-1
j_call: TRBJ1-1
d_call: NA

cdr3_aa: ASTQAGTGGREAF
v_call: TRBV6-5
j_call: TRBJ1-1
d_call: NA

cdr3_aa: ASSNSETQY
v_call: TRBV11-3
j_call: TRBJ2-5
d_call: NA

cdr3_aa: ASSPGTGKMNTEAF
v_call: TRBV27
j_call: TRBJ1-1
d_call: TRBD1

cdr3_aa: ARTFREMSYEQY
v_call: TRBV28
j_call: TRBJ2-7
d_call: NA

cdr3_aa: ASSIQGGLLDTEAF
v_call: TRBV5-1
j_call: TRBJ1-1
d_call: NA

cdr3_aa: ASSPLGRGSNQPQH
v_call: TRBV18
j_call: TRBJ1-5
d_call: NA

cdr3_aa: ASSLSTGAGEQY
v_call: TRBV11-2
j_call: TRBJ2-7
d_call: NA

cdr3_aa: ASSRVGTEAF
v_call: TRBV7-8
j_call: TRBJ1-1
d_call: NA

cdr3_aa: AWSVRVGTGRSYEQY
v_call: TRBV30
j_call: TRBJ2-7
d_call: TRBD1

cdr3_aa: ASTPIQGAGNQPQH
v_call: TRBV28
j_call: TRBJ1-5
d_call: TRBD1

cdr3_aa: ASTRKGRLKDLAF
v_call: TRBV12-3/TRBV12-4
j_call: TRBJ1-1
d_call: NA

cdr3_aa: SASSPGAGTVIRETQY
v_call: TRBV20-1
j_call: TRBJ2-5
d_call: NA

cdr3_aa: ASSPTGGMNTEAF
v_call: TRBV19
j_call: TRBJ1-1
d_call: TRBD1

cdr3_aa: ASSYSSGVAYEQY
v_call: TRBV6-5
j_call: TRBJ2-7
d_call: NA

cdr3_aa: ASSSVAGRTEAF
v_call: TRBV5-1
j_call: TRBJ1-1
d_call: NA

cdr3_aa: AWSGVRGGYGYT
v_call: TRBV30
j_call: TRBJ1-2
d_call: NA

cdr3_aa: ASSLGSGENGYT
v_call: TRBV11-2
j_call: TRBJ1-2
d_call: NA

cdr3_aa: ASSEGWGEQY
v_call: TRBV2
j_call: TRBJ2-7
d_call: NA

cdr3_aa: ASSRDRVGNTIY
v_call: TRBV18
j_call: TRBJ1-3
d_call: TRBD1

cdr3_aa: ASSEILKDTEAF
v_call: TRBV2
j_call: TRBJ1-1
d_call: NA

cdr3_aa: ASSFRADEAF
v_call: TRBV7-9
j_call: TRBJ1-1
d_call: NA

cdr3_aa: ASSPPGGGSEAF
v_call: TRBV18
j_call: TRBJ1-1
d_call: NA

cdr3_aa: ASRATVNTEAF
v_call: TRBV6-1
j_call: TRBJ1-1
d_call: NA

cdr3_aa: ASSSKQGRSQETQY
v_call: TRBV7-9
j_call: TRBJ2-5
d_call: TRBD1

cdr3_aa: ASSPGGSPSQETQY
v_call: TRBV11-2
j_call: TRBJ2-5
d_call: TRBD2

cdr3_aa: SASSYRDRGYEQY
v_call: TRBV20-1
j_call: TRBJ2-7
d_call: TRBD1

cdr3_aa: ASSQDVAETQY
v_call: TRBV4-2
j_call: TRBJ2-5
d_call: NA

cdr3_aa: ASSQGSEGLAGMYEQY
v_call: TRBV3-1
j_call: TRBJ2-7
d_call: TRBD2

cdr3_aa: SVRDVNYGYT
v_call: TRBV29-1
j_call: TRBJ1-2
d_call: NA

cdr3_aa: ASTAPSGNTIY
v_call: TRBV12-3/TRBV12-4
j_call: TRBJ1-3
d_call: NA

cdr3_aa: ASRRDSSGNTIY
v_call: TRBV6-5
j_call: TRBJ1-3
d_call: NA

cdr3_aa: ATSRSSGGSSPYEQY
v_call: TRBV15
j_call: TRBJ2-7
d_call: TRBD2

cdr3_aa: ASSEEAPRETQY
v_call: TRBV6-1
j_call: TRBJ2-5
d_call: NA

cdr3_aa: ASSPRGNSNQPQH
v_call: TRBV12-3/TRBV12-4
j_call: TRBJ1-5
d_call: NA

cdr3_aa: ASSEPTSASLETQY
v_call: TRBV6-1
j_call: TRBJ2-5
d_call: TRBD2

cdr3_aa: ASSERAGDYGNQDTQY
v_call: TRBV2
j_call: TRBJ2-5
d_call: NA

cdr3_aa: SVLRGSETQY
v_call: TRBV29-1
j_call: TRBJ2-5
d_call: NA

cdr3_aa: ASSMGNTEAF
v_call: TRBV12-3/TRBV12-4
j_call: TRBJ1-1
d_call: NA

cdr3_aa: AWGNSLDIQY
v_call: TRBV30
j_call: TRBJ2-4
d_call: NA

cdr3_aa: ASRPQGSNQPQH
v_call: TRBV6-1
j_call: TRBJ1-5
d_call: NA

cdr3_aa: ASSPPSSGLQETQY
v_call: TRBV18
j_call: TRBJ2-5
d_call: TRBD2

cdr3_aa: AHSDGRNTEAF
v_call: TRBV6-1
j_call: TRBJ1-1
d_call: NA

cdr3_aa: ASSTGGGGLASAEAF
v_call: TRBV18
j_call: TRBJ1-1
d_call: NA

cdr3_aa: ASSYQGGSYEQY
v_call: TRBV6-2/TRBV6-3
j_call: TRBJ2-7
d_call: NA